This T cell receptor beta chain comes out of a study of human T cells and chemical hapten exposure. For the study at large: Patch testing placed 0.01% DPC on the upper back, with readings at 6 days. Among samples, TCR yields varied mainly because of small differences in pooled library volume.

This CDR3 is built from 15 residues. Trimming took off 7 bases at V and 6 bases at J, with 19 bases between the two ends. Germline lookup yields CDR1 MDHEN and CDR2 SYDVKM. Via MiXCR, TCRdb re-called the RACE reads, giving one row per CDR3 protein. The repertoire holds roughly 13,000 distinct CDR3 sequences, about a sixth seen once, with 7.2% in the top ten. A remark on this clonotype: Its antigen is undetermined.

General study points: As patch test score rose, PT1 expanded TCR counts tended to rise as well.

Time point specified: patch test 1, 2 weeks after DPC sensitization. Sample treatment: therapeutic diphenylcyclopropenone sensitization with weekly scalp DPC. The input for sequencing was whole blood, taken in connection with sensitization to the hapten diphenylcyclopropenone (DPC). The sequence came from a woman aged 25 to 45 with alopecia areata. Some clones in this sample may be carry-over from other donors' samples. V is TRBV28 and J is TRBJ2-1; the D gene is possibly TRBD2 (6 bases). The CDR3 DNA follows: TGTGCCAGCACCCCAACTAGCTGGGGATCCAATGAGCAGTTCTTC. This sequence encodes CASTPTSWGSNEQFF.